These 5 T cell receptor beta chains originate from one sample sequenced in a study of blood T cell repertoires in COVID-19. Libraries were prepared by immunoSEQ multiplex PCR; TCRdb keeps only in-frame clonotypes and omits some of them. The sample carries about 180,000 clones, approximately 85% recorded once. Sample: peripheral blood. These receptors all stem from a man aged 55-75 years with acute or convalescent COVID-19.

The V and J genes are TRBV19 and TRBJ2-2; D not certain. Germline CDR1 reads LNHDA; CDR2 reads SQIVND (reference sequence). This CDR3 is built from 15 residues. The V end lost 3 bases, the J end lost 2 bases, and 10 bases lay between the germline ends. The chain's CDR3 is CASSINLLNTGELFF. The CDR3 region has the DNA TGTGCCAGTAGTATTAATTTACTAAACACCGGGGAGCTGTTTTTT.

The gene calls are TRBV11-1 and TRBJ2-3, with 7 bases aligning to TRBD2. The trim removed 2 bases at V and 4 bases at J, leaving 6 bases unmatched. The CDR3 runs 15 residues. Germline lookup yields CDR1 SGHAT and CDR2 FQDESV (reference sequence). The CDR3 region has the DNA TGTGCCAGCAGCTTACGCGGGAGAGACCCAGATACGCAGTATTTT. This gives the protein CASSLRGRDPDTQYF.

The chain couples TRBV19 to TRBJ1-2; 8 bases are shared with TRBD1. This CDR3 comprises 16 residues. V lost 6 bases and J lost 1; bases outside the gene matches: 10. Germline loops: CDR1 LNHDA, CDR2 SQIVND (reference sequence). CDR3 loop: CASRWSGQGSNYGYTF. CDR3 in DNA: TGTGCCAGTAGATGGTCTGGACAGGGTAGTAACTATGGCTACACCTTC.

The V gene is TRBV6-5, the J gene TRBJ1-4; D is unclear. CDR3 length: 15 residues. V shed 2 bases and J shed 1 base, with 8 bases lying between them. Germline CDR1 MNHEY, CDR2 SVGAGI. The DNA of the CDR3 is TGTGCCAGCAGTTACGGGCAGAGAACTAATGAAAAACTGTTTTTT. Amino acid sequence: CASSYGQRTNEKLFF.

The chain couples TRBV12-3 or TRBV12-4 to TRBJ1-5; no firm D call. CDR3 length: 13 residues. The ends were cut back, 7 bases at V and 4 bases at J, with 11 bases in the middle. The CDR3 nucleotides read TGTGCCAGCACATCTGGGCAGAATCAGCCCCAGCATTTT. Translated: CASTSGQNQPQHF.